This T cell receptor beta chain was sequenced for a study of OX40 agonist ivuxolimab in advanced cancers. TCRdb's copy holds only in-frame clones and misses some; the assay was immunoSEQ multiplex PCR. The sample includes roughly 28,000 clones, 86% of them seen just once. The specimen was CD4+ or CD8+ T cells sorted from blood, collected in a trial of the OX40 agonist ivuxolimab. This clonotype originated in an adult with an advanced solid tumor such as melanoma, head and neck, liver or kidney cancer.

CDR3 bases: TGTGCCAGCAGCACACGACCCCTCGGGTGGGAAGACACTGAAGCTTTCTTT. Translated: CASSTRPLGWEDTEAFF. This chain connects TRBV9 to TRBJ1-1; D call uncertain. Per germline, CDR1 SGDLS and CDR2 YYNGEE. This CDR3 comprises 17 residues. V was trimmed by 4 bases and J by 3 bases, leaving 22 bases between them. Together with reference TRBV9 and TRBJ1-1, the CDR3 gives the full variable domain: DSGVTQTPKHLITATGQRVTLRCSPRSGDLSVYWYQQSLDQGLQFLIQYYNGEERAKGNILERFSAQQFPDLHSELNLSSLELGDSALYFCASSTRPLGWEDTEAFFGQGTRLTVV.